The T cell receptor beta chain under discussion was sequenced for a study of cytomegalovirus exposure and HLA in healthy donors. The study, taken as a whole, reports: Specificity of a few CMV-associated chains for CMV antigens was verified in vitro.

CDR3 length equals 13 residues. Germline CDR1 reads MGHRA; CDR2 reads YSYEKL. V shed 4 bases and J shed 5 bases, with 11 bases lying between them. Sequencing was performed with immunoSEQ multiplex PCR; in TCRdb, only in-frame clones are kept and a portion is missing. The sample lists 160,000 or so clones, 80% to 90% seen once, with roughly 1.5% in the top ten. As to this clone: As yet, its antigen is unknown.

Sequencing was performed on PBMCs. The V and J genes are TRBV4-1 and TRBJ1-1, with D uncertain. This sequence originates from a woman in her twenties or thirties in good health and CMV-seronegative. CDR3 nucleotides: TGCGCCAGCAGCCTGGGCCCGGGGACTGAAGCTTTCTTT. Translation: CASSLGPGTEAFF.